This T cell receptor beta chain was found in a study of siplizumab effects on memory and regulatory T cells. Notes on the study in general: Under siplizumab, an average approximately 71% of mappable alloreactive CD4+ clones were Treg-derived, compared with approximately 30% in controls. Sequences below about 10^-5 frequency were poorly captured, and few alloreactive clones mapped to unstimulated subsets. The naive T cell population seemed more diverse than memory cells and seemed a major contributor to the alloresponse.

Assays were performed on about 97,000 TCR templates per sample. The repertoire was sequenced with immunoSEQ multiplex PCR; TCRdb's copy has only in-frame clones and lacks some. The repertoire holds more than 85,000 clones, just over 90% seen once, with about 0.32% in the top ten. Regarding this clone: Its antigen is not known.

Sequenced material: CD4+ T cells sorted from blood. The TCR was taken from a human donor in good health.

The CDR3 DNA sequence: TGCGCCAGCAGCCGGAACCTTGGCAGCTACGAGCAGTACTTC. Protein: CASSRNLGSYEQYF. V usage is TRBV4-1 and J usage is TRBJ2-7, with D hard to call. The CDR3 is 14 amino acids. The V gene lost 4 bases and the J gene lost 3 bases, with 13 bases spanning the gap. Germline V gene sequence: CDR1 MGHRA, CDR2 YSYEKL.